A single sample gave rise to the 3 T cell receptor beta chains below, sequenced in a study of CXCR3-negative and CXCR3-positive naive CD8 T cells. It was by 5' RACE with UMI labels that the TRB cDNA libraries were prepared. One entry per CDR3 protein, without DNA, is what TCRdb gives after re-calling the 5' RACE reads. This table holds about 45,000 distinct CDR3 sequences. The sequenced sample was memory CD8+ T cells from blood. Every receptor here comes from a human donor in good health. Some clones in this sample may be carry-over from other donors' samples.

The chain links TRBV6-6 to TRBJ2-7. The germline CDR1 and CDR2 sequences are MNHNY and SVGAGI (reference sequence). The CDR3 covers 12 residues. CDR3 in amino acids: CASSYSQAIWYF.

CDR3 loop: CASSFGGLSGNTIYF. The chain joins TRBV12-3 or TRBV12-4 to TRBJ1-3. This CDR3 contains 15 residues.

CDR3 sequence: CACVVGKGEAFF. This chain uses TRBV30 with TRBJ1-1. The CDR3 has 12 amino acids. Per germline, CDR1 GTSNPN and CDR2 SVGIG (reference sequence).